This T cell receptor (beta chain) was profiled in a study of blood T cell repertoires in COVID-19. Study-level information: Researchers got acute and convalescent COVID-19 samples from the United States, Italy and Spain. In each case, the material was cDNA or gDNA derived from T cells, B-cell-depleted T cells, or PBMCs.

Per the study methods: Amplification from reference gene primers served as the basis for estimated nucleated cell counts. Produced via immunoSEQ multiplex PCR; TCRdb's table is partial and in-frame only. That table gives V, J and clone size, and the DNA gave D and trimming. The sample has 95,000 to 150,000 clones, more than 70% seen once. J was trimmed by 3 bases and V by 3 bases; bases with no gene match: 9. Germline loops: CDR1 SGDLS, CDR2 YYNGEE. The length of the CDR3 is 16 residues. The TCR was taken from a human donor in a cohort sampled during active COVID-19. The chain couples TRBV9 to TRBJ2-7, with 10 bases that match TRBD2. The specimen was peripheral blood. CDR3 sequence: CASSAEAGGSGYEQYF. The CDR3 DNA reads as TGTGCCAGCAGCGCCGAAGCGGGGGGGTCGGGCTACGAGCAGTACTTC.